Detailed here is one T cell receptor beta chain. The data derive from a study of T cell changes during pregnancy in multiple sclerosis. Data came from immunoSEQ multiplex PCR; TCRdb stores just in-frame clones and leaves some out. The sample has fewer than 50,000 clones, under 95% seen once. The clonotype comes from a female donor in good health, enrolled as a control in a pregnancy study. Here the sequenced sample was CD4+ T cells from peripheral blood mononuclear cells, taken in the second trimester of pregnancy.

CDR3 nucleotide sequence: TGTGCCAGCAGTGACGGTAGAACAGGGATTTCCAACACCATATATTTT. Amino acids: CASSDGRTGISNTIYF. The chain joins TRBV2 to TRBJ1-3, with D tentatively TRBD1 (6 bases). Germline V gene sequence: CDR1 SNHLY, CDR2 FYNNEI. Trimming removed 3 bases at V and 7 bases at J, with 19 bases between. CDR3 length equals 16 residues. The full variable domain, in which reference TRBV2 and TRBJ1-3 provide the parts outside the CDR3, is EPEVTQTPSHQVTQMGQEVILRCVPISNHLYFYWYRQILGQKVEFLVSFYNNEISEKSEIFDDQFSVERPDGSNFTLKIRSTKLEDSAMYFCASSDGRTGISNTIYFGEGSWLTVV.